Shown below are 21 T cell receptor beta chains from a single sample sequenced in a study of T cell changes during pregnancy in multiple sclerosis (dated 2019 in TCRdb). The library was prepared using the immunoSEQ multiplex PCR assay. TCRdb carries this immuneACCESS record with in-frame sequences only. Its versions omit some clonotypes, under half of them owing to an unresolved V gene in the studies checked, with the rest unexplained. Within this sample are approximately 9,000 clones, with about 83% of them counted one time only. The ten biggest clones cover roughly 17% of the sample. This material consisted of CD8+ T cells from peripheral blood mononuclear cells, taken in the third trimester of pregnancy. Receptor source: a female donor in good health, enrolled as a control in a pregnancy study.

The CDR3 here is CASSLGLTRDEQFF. The DNA for the CDR3 is TGTGCCAGCAGCTTAGGGCTCACGAGGGATGAGCAGTTCTTC. The gene calls are TRBV13 and TRBJ2-1; D might be TRBD2 (5 bases). V was shortened by 0 bases and J by 8 bases, with 11 bases between the two germline ends. Germline-derived CDR1 and CDR2 are PRHDT and FYEKMQ (reference sequence). The CDR3 length is 14 residues.

The V and J genes are TRBV19 and TRBJ1-2, with D hard to call. Deletions cut 3 bases from V and 8 bases from J, with 22 bases between. The germline gives CDR1 LNHDA, CDR2 SQIVND (reference sequence). This CDR3 contains 16 residues. The CDR3 spells CASSISFREHILGYTF. Written as DNA, the CDR3 is TGTGCCAGTAGTATCAGTTTCCGGGAACACATTCTCGGCTACACCTTC.

This clone was picked up a small number of times. The chain combines TRBV6-4 with TRBJ1-2, with D unresolved. This CDR3 spans 14 amino acids. Deletions cut 2 bases from V and 3 bases from J, with 10 bases between. Germline V CDR1 and CDR2: MRHNA, SNTAGT. CDR3 region: CASSDGEGHYGYTF. Written as DNA, the CDR3 is TGTGCCAGCAGTGACGGAGAAGGCCACTATGGCTACACCTTC.

The rearrangement links TRBV19 to TRBJ2-5; 10 bases align to TRBD2. CDR1 and CDR2 from the germline V gene are LNHDA and SQIVND (reference sequence). V lost 4 bases, J lost 0 bases, and 14 bases stayed unmatched. The CDR3 totals 19 residues. CDR3 coding DNA: TGTGCCAGTAGTAACCCTAGCGGGGGCTCCAACGGGAACCAAGAGACCCAGTACTTC. This gives the protein CASSNPSGGSNGNQETQYF.

This clone was seen only a few times. The chain links TRBV30 to TRBJ2-3; 8 positions agree with TRBD2. The length of the CDR3 is 15 residues. Per germline, CDR1 GTSNPN and CDR2 SVGIG (reference sequence). Unmatched junction bases numbered 10, after V lost 4 bases and J lost 4 bases. In nucleotides, the CDR3 is TGTGCCTGGAAGAGACTAGCGAGGGAAGCAGATACGCAGTATTTT. This encodes CAWKRLAREADTQYF.

The chain employs TRBV2 and TRBJ1-1; D is uncertain. This CDR3 spans 12 amino acids. Trimming stripped 5 bases from V and 0 bases from J, with 4 bases between. In germline, CDR1 is SNHLY, CDR2 FYNNEI. CDR3 in DNA: TGTGCCAGCAGTCCTATGAACACTGAAGCTTTCTTT. Protein sequence: CASSPMNTEAFF. The full variable domain, its missing parts supplied by reference TRBV2 and TRBJ1-1, is EPEVTQTPSHQVTQMGQEVILRCVPISNHLYFYWYRQILGQKVEFLVSFYNNEISEKSEIFDDQFSVERPDGSNFTLKIRSTKLEDSAMYFCASSPMNTEAFFGQGTRLTVV.

V gene TRBV9 combines with J gene TRBJ2-2, with D possibly matching TRBD2 (6 bases). The germline V gene has CDR1 SGDLS and CDR2 YYNGEE. V was clipped by 4 bases and J by 6 bases, with 13 bases between them. The CDR3 spans 14 residues. This CDR3 is CASSPLEGPGELFF. The CDR3 bases are TGTGCCAGCAGCCCCCTGGAGGGGCCCGGGGAGCTGTTTTTT.

This clone occurred once. The genes are TRBV4-1 and TRBJ2-7; D gene ambiguous. CDR3 length: 15 residues. Trimming left V 1 base short and J 0 bases short, with 10 bases between. Looked up from germline, CDR1 is MGHRA and CDR2 is YSYEKL. CDR3 sequence: CASSQVETASYEQYF. The CDR3, as DNA: TGCGCCAGCAGCCAAGTAGAAACAGCCTCCTACGAGCAGTACTTC.

The table lists this clone with a count of one. The rearrangement joins TRBV6-1 to TRBJ2-3; 9 bases agree with TRBD2. This CDR3 region has 17 residues. With 4 bases clipped from V and 0 bases from J, the junction kept 8 bases outside the gene matches. Germline values: CDR1 MNHNS, CDR2 SASEGT. The CDR3 region is CASSAETSGLSTDTQYF. The CDR3 DNA sequence: TGTGCCAGCAGTGCGGAGACTAGCGGACTAAGCACAGATACGCAGTATTTT.

In this sample, this clone turned up once. The chain carries TRBV7-9 and TRBJ2-1; 11 bases fit TRBD2. Germline V gene lookup returns CDR1 SEHNR and CDR2 FQNEAQ (reference sequence). The CDR3 covers 17 residues. V trimming: 1 base; J trimming: 2 bases; junction bases outside the gene matches: 4. In DNA form, the CDR3 reads TGTGCCAGCAGCTTAGGCGCTAGCGGGGGGACCTACAATGAGCAGTTCTTC. Amino acids: CASSLGASGGTYNEQFF.

The gene calls are TRBV7-9 and TRBJ2-1, with TRBD2 as a possible D gene (5 bases). This CDR3 region has 15 residues. The germline V and J ends were trimmed by 5 bases and 8 bases, with 19 bases remaining between them. Germline V CDR1 and CDR2: SEHNR, FQNEAQ (reference sequence). Here the CDR3 reads CASSPGLERVDEQFF. CDR3 nucleotide sequence: TGTGCCAGCAGCCCTGGACTCGAGAGGGTCGATGAGCAGTTCTTC.

This clone has only a few counts. This chain links TRBV4-1 with TRBJ1-4; the D gene is possibly TRBD1 (6 bases). V lost 0 bases and J 6 bases, leaving 11 bases between the germline ends. The CDR3 spans 15 residues. Germline V CDR1 and CDR2: MGHRA, YSYEKL. Here the CDR3 DNA reads TGCGCCAGCAGCCAAGACCGGGACAAGTATGAAAAACTGTTTTTT. Its translation is CASSQDRDKYEKLFF.

This chain joins TRBV27 and TRBJ1-5; D might be TRBD1 (6 bases). Trimming removed 4 bases from V and 7 bases from J, with 8 bases in between. The CDR3 spans 12 residues. CDR1 is MNHEY and CDR2 is SMNVEV in the germline V gene (reference sequence). The CDR3 bases are TGTGCCAGCAGTTCACAGGGACAGCCCCAGCATTTT. Its protein is CASSSQGQPQHF.

The chain links TRBV15 to TRBJ2-3; D gene ambiguous. There are 15 residues in the CDR3. CDR1 and CDR2 (germline): LNHNV, YYDKDF (reference sequence). The V and J ends lost 0 bases and 1 base respectively, with 8 bases between them. CDR3 coding DNA: TGTGCCACCAGCAGAGATCCACAGCGCACAGATACGCAGTATTTT. This codes for CATSRDPQRTDTQYF.

This clone was detected only once. V and J are TRBV4-2 and TRBJ2-7; a weak D match, TRBD2 (5 bases). This CDR3 is 15 amino acids long. Germline V gives CDR1 LGHNA, CDR2 YNFKEQ. The V gene lost 1 base and the J gene lost 0 bases, with 10 bases spanning the gap. CDR3 in amino acids: CASSQGLGSSYEQYF. The CDR3, as DNA: TGTGCCAGCAGCCAAGGACTGGGGAGCTCCTACGAGCAGTACTTC.

The V gene is TRBV4-2, the J gene TRBJ2-1, with 10 bases fitting TRBD2. CDR1 and CDR2 from the germline V gene are LGHNA and YNFKEQ. After removal of 0 bases from V and 8 bases from J, the junction contained 10 bases not matched to a gene. The CDR3 has 17 amino acids. The CDR3 sequence: CASSQDPSGGAPDEQFF. The CDR3 nucleotides are TGTGCCAGCAGCCAAGACCCGAGCGGGGGGGCCCCAGATGAGCAGTTCTTC.

A word on this clone: A far larger clone is one nucleotide away, so this likely arose from a read error. This sample includes further DNA sequences coding for the same CDR3. V gene TRBV19 combines with J gene TRBJ1-1; the D gene is possibly TRBD1 (6 bases). Germline V gene lookup returns CDR1 LNHDA and CDR2 SQIVND (reference sequence). V was clipped by 1 base and J by 5 bases, with 8 bases between them. The CDR3 contains 13 residues. CDR3 nucleotides: TGTGCCAGTAGTATAGCACAGGGTACTGAAGCTTTCTTT. This codes for CASSIAQGTEAFF.

The chain joins TRBV7-2 to TRBJ2-4, with a weak D call TRBD1 (5 bases). V dropped 3 bases and J dropped 0 bases, with 12 bases sitting between them. Germline CDR1 reads SGHTA; CDR2 reads FQGNSA. This CDR3 is built from 16 residues. CDR3 nucleotide sequence: TGTGCCAGCAGCTTTCAGGGTTCACTAGCCAAAAACATTCAGTACTTC. Translation: CASSFQGSLAKNIQYF.

The chain joins TRBV7-9 to TRBJ1-3; D call uncertain. Germline CDR1 is SEHNR and CDR2 is FQNEAQ (reference sequence). The CDR3 runs 13 residues. The V end was cut by 11 bases, the J end by 0 bases, with 11 bases between. The CDR3 region is CAVERSSGNTIYF. The CDR3, as DNA: TGTGCCGTAGAAAGGAGCTCTGGAAACACCATATATTTT. Together with reference TRBV7-9 and TRBJ1-3, the CDR3 gives the full variable domain: DTGVSQNPRHKITKRGQNVTFRCDPISEHNRLYWYRQTLGQGPEFLTYFQNEAQLEKSRLLSDRFSAERPKGSFSTLEIQRTEQGDSAMYLCAVERSSGNTIYFGEGSWLTVV.

The chain uses TRBV9 and TRBJ2-7, with a tentative D call TRBD1 (6 bases). Trimming left V 3 bases short and J 0 bases short, with 10 bases between. From germline, CDR1 is SGDLS and CDR2 YYNGEE. CDR3 length: 14 residues. The CDR3 DNA follows: TGTGCCAGCAGCGGCCGGGACAACTCCTACGAGCAGTACTTC. Amino acids: CASSGRDNSYEQYF.

The CDR3 DNA reads TGCGCCAGCAGCCCACAGGGACGCAGCAATCAGCCCCAGCATTTT. Translated, it gives CASSPQGRSNQPQHF. The chain joins TRBV4-3 to TRBJ1-5; a weak D match, TRBD1 (6 bases). This CDR3 is 15 amino acids long. From germline, CDR1 is LGHNA and CDR2 YSLEER. V lost 4 bases, J lost 1 base, and 11 bases lay in between.